This is a list of T cell receptor beta chains from one sample in a study of Ad26.COV2.S vaccination and SARS-CoV-2 variants. This table comes from immunoSEQ multiplex PCR, and its TCRdb copy is limited to in-frame clones, with some not included. In the table there are about 430,000 clones, 75% to 95% of which are singletons. The specimen was peripheral blood, collected in a trial of Ad26.COV2.S vaccine versus placebo. All receptors derive from a person aged 18-65 years who received the Ad26.COV2.S COVID-19 vaccine or a placebo. The CDR3 runs from the conserved cysteine through the conserved F or W. The D gene is left open where the match is weak. The size field is filled for only some rows; it gives once, few, many or a size class.

d_call	v_call	clone_size	j_call	cdr3_aa	cdr3_nt
NA	TRBV7-6	once	TRBJ2-3	CASSLEADSTDTQYF	TGTGCCAGCAGCTTAGAAGCGGATAGCACAGATACGCAGTATTTT
NA	TRBV30	NA	TRBJ1-2	CAWSVPRLGRLAGYTF	TGTGCCTGGAGTGTACCGCGCTTGGGGCGCCTGGCTGGCTACACCTTC
NA	TRBV7-9	NA	TRBJ2-1	CAIISGSWQFF	TGTGCCATCATTTCCGGCAGTTGGCAGTTCTTC
NA	TRBV28	NA	TRBJ1-6	CASSFSRAYNSPLHF	TGTGCCAGCAGTTTCTCCAGGGCCTATAATTCACCCCTCCACTTT
NA	TRBV11-2	NA	TRBJ2-5	CASSLVQGRETQYF	TGTGCCAGCAGCTTAGTACAGGGCAGAGAGACCCAGTACTTC
NA	TRBV10-2	NA	TRBJ2-3	CASKESGESTDTQYF	TGCGCCAGCAAGGAGTCAGGGGAAAGCACAGATACGCAGTATTTT
NA	TRBV27	NA	TRBJ2-7	CASSLSSGYEQYF	TGTGCCAGCAGTTTATCGAGCGGTTACGAGCAGTACTTC
NA	TRBV28	NA	TRBJ2-3	CASSLRLAPYTQYF	TGTGCCAGCAGTTTGAGGCTAGCGCCTTACACGCAGTATTTT
NA	TRBV30	few	TRBJ2-7	CAWSRPVLEQYF	TGTGCCTGGAGTAGACCCGTCCTCGAGCAGTACTTC
NA	TRBV11-3	once	TRBJ2-3	CASSLDTPDTQYF	TGTGCCAGCAGCTTAGATACTCCAGATACGCAGTATTTT
TRBD1	TRBV5-1	NA	TRBJ2-7	CASMRTGGWDEQYF	TGCGCCAGCATGCGGACAGGGGGCTGGGACGAGCAGTACTTC
TRBD1	TRBV7-6	NA	TRBJ2-7	CASSTKDRGYEQYF	TGTGCCAGCAGCACCAAAGACAGGGGTTACGAGCAGTACTTC
NA	TRBV7-3	NA	TRBJ1-2	CASSPGQNYGYTF	TGTGCCAGCAGCCCGGGACAAAACTATGGCTACACCTTC
TRBD1	TRBV6-5	NA	TRBJ2-7	CASSYRGQGSPYEQYF	TGTGCCAGCAGTTACAGGGGACAGGGAAGTCCGTACGAGCAGTACTTC
TRBD1	TRBV19	NA	TRBJ1-5	CASSIPRGLLTQHF	TGTGCCAGTAGTATACCCAGGGGGCTCCTAACCCAGCATTTT
NA	TRBV6-4	NA	TRBJ1-2	CASSPQGNYGYTF	TGTGCCAGCAGTCCCCAGGGAAACTATGGCTACACCTTC
TRBD1	TRBV3-1/TRBV3-2	NA	TRBJ1-1	CASSRNGAGQGKAFF	TGTGCCAGCAGCCGCAACGGGGCGGGACAGGGAAAGGCTTTCTTT
TRBD2	TRBV30	once	TRBJ2-7	CAWSVGGRGEQYF	TGTGCCTGGAGTGTTGGCGGGAGGGGCGAGCAGTACTTC
NA	TRBV30	once	TRBJ2-7	CAWSSGYEQYF	TGTGCCTGGAGTTCGGGGTACGAGCAGTACTTC
TRBD1	TRBV3-1/TRBV3-2	NA	TRBJ2-1	CASSNRTGISYNEQFF	TGTGCCAGCAGCAATCGGACAGGGATTTCCTACAATGAGCAGTTCTTC
NA	TRBV9	NA	TRBJ1-6	CASSVAGNGNSPLHF	TGTGCCAGCAGCGTTGCAGGGAACGGTAATTCACCCCTCCACTTT
TRBD1	TRBV7-2	NA	TRBJ1-2	CASSPRQGGYGYTF	TGTGCCAGCAGCCCTCGACAGGGAGGCTATGGCTACACCTTC
NA	TRBV27	NA	TRBJ1-1	CASSPSPENTEAFF	TGTGCCAGCAGTCCCAGCCCCGAGAACACTGAAGCTTTCTTT
NA	TRBV5-1	once	TRBJ2-5	CASSSPRAGETQYF	TGCGCCAGCAGCTCCCCTCGGGCAGGCGAGACCCAGTACTTC
NA	TRBV7-9	NA	TRBJ2-5	CASTVQSVEETQYF	TGTGCCAGCACCGTCCAGAGCGTAGAAGAGACCCAGTACTTC
NA	TRBV30	once	TRBJ2-5	CAWRNEGGIRGETQYF	TGTGCCTGGAGAAACGAGGGAGGGATCAGGGGAGAGACCCAGTACTTC
NA	TRBV7-2	NA	TRBJ1-1	CASTLLLGRAEAFF	TGTGCCAGCACCCTACTCCTGGGACGGGCCGAAGCTTTCTTT
NA	TRBV27	NA	TRBJ1-5	CASSRNRGGVLIGNQPQHF	TGTGCCAGCAGTCGAAACCGGGGGGGGGTGTTAATTGGCAATCAGCCCCAGCATTTT
NA	TRBV29-1	NA	TRBJ1-1	CSVIQGEEVEAFF	TGCAGCGTTATACAGGGTGAGGAGGTTGAAGCTTTCTTT
NA	TRBV4-2	NA	TRBJ2-3	CASSQDRATDTQYF	TGTGCCAGCAGCCAAGATCGGGCTACAGATACGCAGTATTTT
NA	TRBV30	NA	TRBJ2-2	CAWSVFKDTGELFF	TGTGCCTGGAGTGTATTCAAGGACACCGGGGAGCTGTTTTTT
TRBD1	TRBV29-1	NA	TRBJ1-1	CSAGQGADTEAFF	TGCAGCGCGGGACAGGGGGCCGACACTGAAGCTTTCTTT
TRBD2	TRBV2	NA	TRBJ2-7	CASSPGGHEQYF	TGTGCCAGCAGTCCGGGAGGGCACGAGCAGTACTTC
NA	TRBV2	NA	TRBJ2-1	CASSYNTSSYNEQFF	TGTGCCAGCAGCTACAACACTAGCTCCTACAATGAGCAGTTCTTC
NA	TRBV9	NA	TRBJ2-5	CASSVLANEETQYF	TGTGCCAGCAGCGTTCTGGCCAACGAAGAGACCCAGTACTTC
TRBD1	TRBV4-3	NA	TRBJ1-2	CASSQDRTGGANYGYTF	TGCGCCAGCAGCCAAGATAGGACAGGGGGCGCGAACTATGGCTACACCTTC
TRBD2	TRBV4-1	NA	TRBJ2-2	CASSQEGLGDTGELFF	TGCGCCAGCAGCCAAGAGGGACTAGGCGACACCGGGGAGCTGTTTTTT
NA	TRBV27	few	TRBJ2-3	CASSLPGTLPTRSTQYF	TGTGCCAGCAGTTTACCCGGGACACTTCCCACTCGTAGTACGCAGTATTTT
TRBD2	TRBV6-4	NA	TRBJ2-1	CAIQTSGSTYNEQFF	TGTGCCATACAGACTAGCGGGAGTACCTACAATGAGCAGTTCTTC
NA	TRBV6-2/TRBV6-3	NA	TRBJ1-6	CASSYSLDYNSPLHF	TGTGCCAGCAGTTACTCGTTGGATTATAATTCACCCCTCCACTTT
NA	TRBV7-2	NA	TRBJ2-1	CASSLVASYEQFF	TGTGCCAGCAGCTTAGTTGCTAGTTATGAGCAGTTCTTC
NA	TRBV20-1	NA	TRBJ1-1	CRGARNTEAFF	TGCAGGGGGGCGCGGAACACTGAAGCTTTCTTT
NA	TRBV28	NA	TRBJ1-6	CASSLDWDNSPLHF	TGTGCAAGCAGTTTGGACTGGGATAATTCACCCCTCCACTTT
TRBD1	TRBV4-1	NA	TRBJ1-5	CASSPRPGTGDQPQHF	TGCGCCAGCAGCCCTCGTCCCGGGACAGGGGACCAGCCCCAGCATTTT
NA	TRBV29-1	NA	TRBJ2-7	CSVAQTGGEQYF	TGCAGCGTTGCCCAGACCGGGGGAGAGCAGTACTTC
NA	TRBV7-2	NA	TRBJ1-5	CASSLGHPAEPQHF	TGTGCCAGCAGCTTAGGCCATCCGGCGGAGCCCCAGCATTTT
TRBD1	TRBV6-5	once	TRBJ2-4	CASSPRDSRPHIQYF	TGTGCCAGCAGCCCCCGGGACAGTCGACCGCACATTCAGTACTTC
NA	TRBV5-6	NA	TRBJ2-1	CASSFLGRSSYNEQFF	TGTGCCAGCAGCTTCCTAGGACGGAGCTCCTACAATGAGCAGTTCTTC
TRBD2	TRBV5-4	NA	TRBJ2-5	CASSKRTSGDQETQYF	TGTGCCAGCAGTAAGAGGACTAGCGGGGACCAAGAGACCCAGTACTTC
NA	TRBV7-3	NA	TRBJ2-3	CASSLGASGSTDTQYF	TGTGCCAGCAGCTTAGGTGCAAGCGGAAGCACAGATACGCAGTATTTT
TRBD1	TRBV3-1/TRBV3-2	NA	TRBJ2-1	CASSSGTGYFDEQFF	TGTGCCAGCAGCTCCGGGACAGGGTACTTTGATGAGCAGTTCTTC
TRBD2	TRBV7-8	NA	TRBJ2-1	CASSLEVIAGYNEQFF	TGTGCCAGCAGCTTAGAGGTGATAGCGGGATACAATGAGCAGTTCTTC